A selection of T cell receptor beta chains follows, all from one sample in a study of identical twins. Using its own MiXCR run on the 5' RACE reads, TCRdb lists one record per CDR3 protein. This sample has around 570,000 distinct CDR3 sequences, with nearly 10% found just once. These same data were also listed under a study on yellow fever vaccine responses in identical twins.

The material sequenced was PBMCs. These receptor sequences come from a woman under 30 in good health. CDR3s include the opening cysteine and the closing phenylalanine or tryptophan. The order of the fields is CDR3 DNA, CDR3 protein, J gene, D gene, clone size, V gene. The D gene is left open where the match is weak. Not every row has a clone size; where given, it reads once, few, many or a size class.

CDR3 DNA: TGTGCCAGCAGCCAAGTCCCAGGGGCCGGGAACAATGAGCAGTTCTTC
CDR3 protein: CASSQVPGAGNNEQFF
J gene: TRBJ2-1
D gene: NA
clone size: NA
V gene: TRBV4-2

CDR3 DNA: TGTGCCAGCAGCTTGGACGGGGGGGCCACGGGAACGCAGTATTTT
CDR3 protein: CASSLDGGATGTQYF
J gene: TRBJ2-3
D gene: TRBD2
clone size: NA
V gene: TRBV11-2

CDR3 DNA: TGTGCCAGCAGCCCGTTGGACAGGCACCAAGAGACCCAGTACTTC
CDR3 protein: CASSPLDRHQETQYF
J gene: TRBJ2-5
D gene: TRBD1
clone size: NA
V gene: TRBV7-6

CDR3 DNA: TGTGCCAGCAGCAAGCTAGTAACAGGGGGCAATGAGCAGTTCTTC
CDR3 protein: CASSKLVTGGNEQFF
J gene: TRBJ2-1
D gene: NA
clone size: NA
V gene: TRBV21-1

CDR3 DNA: TGTGCCAGCAGCAACATGTTGACTAATGAAAAACTGTTTTTT
CDR3 protein: CASSNMLTNEKLFF
J gene: TRBJ1-4
D gene: NA
clone size: many
V gene: TRBV7-9

CDR3 DNA: TGCAGTGGGGGGACAGGGGGACTTTTGAGCTCCTACGAGCAGTACTTC
CDR3 protein: CSGGTGGLLSSYEQYF
J gene: TRBJ2-7
D gene: TRBD1
clone size: few
V gene: TRBV20-1

CDR3 DNA: TGTGCCAGCAGCTTATTCTCCTCAGCCTCCACCCCCTACGAGCAGTACTTC
CDR3 protein: CASSLFSSASTPYEQYF
J gene: TRBJ2-7
D gene: NA
clone size: few
V gene: TRBV7-9

CDR3 DNA: TGTGCCACCAGCAGAGATTATGTGCAGGGAGAGACCCAGTACTTC
CDR3 protein: CATSRDYVQGETQYF
J gene: TRBJ2-5
D gene: NA
clone size: few
V gene: TRBV15

CDR3 DNA: TGTGCCAGCAGTGTACAGGGGGCTGTAGGAGAGACCCAGTACTTC
CDR3 protein: CASSVQGAVGETQYF
J gene: TRBJ2-5
D gene: TRBD1
clone size: many
V gene: TRBV7-8

CDR3 DNA: TGTGCCAGCAGTTTTTCTAGGTCAAGGGATGAGCAGTTCTTC
CDR3 protein: CASSFSRSRDEQFF
J gene: TRBJ2-1
D gene: NA
clone size: many
V gene: TRBV12-3/TRBV12-4

CDR3 DNA: TGTGCCAGCGAATTGGGTTATAGCAATCAGCCCCAGCATTTT
CDR3 protein: CASELGYSNQPQHF
J gene: TRBJ1-5
D gene: NA
clone size: many
V gene: TRBV7-8

CDR3 DNA: TGTGCCAGCAGGGATGGTGGGACACCAGAGACCCAGTACTTC
CDR3 protein: CASRDGGTPETQYF
J gene: TRBJ2-5
D gene: NA
clone size: many
V gene: TRBV2

CDR3 DNA: TGCAGTGCTAGAGATATATTCAGCCCCCAAGATACGCAGTATTTT
CDR3 protein: CSARDIFSPQDTQYF
J gene: TRBJ2-3
D gene: NA
clone size: few
V gene: TRBV20-1

CDR3 DNA: TGTGCCAGCAGCCAAGTCACGGTTTCCTACGAGCAGTACTTC
CDR3 protein: CASSQVTVSYEQYF
J gene: TRBJ2-7
D gene: NA
clone size: many
V gene: TRBV4-2

CDR3 DNA: TGTGCCAGCAGTTACTCGACCAACACCGGGGAGCTGTTTTTT
CDR3 protein: CASSYSTNTGELFF
J gene: TRBJ2-2
D gene: NA
clone size: many
V gene: TRBV6-5

CDR3 DNA: TGTGCCAGCACCACGGGACAGGGGGGAAATCAGCCCCAGCATTTT
CDR3 protein: CASTTGQGGNQPQHF
J gene: TRBJ1-5
D gene: TRBD1
clone size: many
V gene: TRBV12-3/TRBV12-4

CDR3 DNA: TGCAGTGCCCCATCGGGGGGCTGGGAGACCCAGTACTTC
CDR3 protein: CSAPSGGWETQYF
J gene: TRBJ2-5
D gene: NA
clone size: NA
V gene: TRBV20-1

CDR3 DNA: TGTGCCAGCAGCTTACCGGACAGGGGCCACGGGGAGCTGTTTTTT
CDR3 protein: CASSLPDRGHGELFF
J gene: TRBJ2-2
D gene: TRBD1
clone size: few
V gene: TRBV3-1

CDR3 DNA: TGTGCCAGCAGTTACGAGACTAGCGGGAACAATGAGCAGTTCTTC
CDR3 protein: CASSYETSGNNEQFF
J gene: TRBJ2-1
D gene: TRBD2
clone size: many
V gene: TRBV6-5

CDR3 DNA: TGCAGTGCTGACGAACCCTCTAACTATGGCTACACCTTC
CDR3 protein: CSADEPSNYGYTF
J gene: TRBJ1-2
D gene: NA
clone size: NA
V gene: TRBV20-1

CDR3 DNA: TGCGCCAGCAGCTTTCCCCAGTCTCGGGCGAGCTACACCTTC
CDR3 protein: CASSFPQSRASYTF
J gene: TRBJ1-2
D gene: NA
clone size: NA
V gene: TRBV5-1

CDR3 DNA: TGCGCCAGCAGCTTGGACGGGACTAGCCGACATGAGCAGTTCTTC
CDR3 protein: CASSLDGTSRHEQFF
J gene: TRBJ2-1
D gene: TRBD2
clone size: many
V gene: TRBV5-1

CDR3 DNA: TGTGCCAGCAAGAGGGAGAGTATCGGGGAGCTGTTTTTT
CDR3 protein: CASKRESIGELFF
J gene: TRBJ2-2
D gene: NA
clone size: NA
V gene: TRBV6-1

CDR3 DNA: TGTGCCAGCAGCCAAGCGGGACAGGGGAACAATGAGCAGTTCTTC
CDR3 protein: CASSQAGQGNNEQFF
J gene: TRBJ2-1
D gene: TRBD1
clone size: few
V gene: TRBV4-2

CDR3 DNA: TGTGCCAGCAGTTTAACAGGGGAATCCTACAATGAGCAGTTCTTC
CDR3 protein: CASSLTGESYNEQFF
J gene: TRBJ2-1
D gene: TRBD1
clone size: NA
V gene: TRBV12-3/TRBV12-4

CDR3 DNA: TGTGCCAGCAGCAAGAGGGCAGGTGACGGGGAGCTGTTTTTT
CDR3 protein: CASSKRAGDGELFF
J gene: TRBJ2-2
D gene: NA
clone size: NA
V gene: TRBV11-2

CDR3 DNA: TGCAGTCCTCCGGCGGGGGTCTATGGCTACACCTTC
CDR3 protein: CSPPAGVYGYTF
J gene: TRBJ1-2
D gene: NA
clone size: many
V gene: TRBV20-1

CDR3 DNA: TGCAGCGCGGAAAGGACAGGGGAGGTTCAGTACTTC
CDR3 protein: CSAERTGEVQYF
J gene: TRBJ2-4
D gene: TRBD1
clone size: few
V gene: TRBV29-1

CDR3 DNA: TGTGCCAGCAGCTTGATTGAGTTGGGGGAGACCCAGTACTTC
CDR3 protein: CASSLIELGETQYF
J gene: TRBJ2-5
D gene: NA
clone size: many
V gene: TRBV7-9

CDR3 DNA: TGTGCCAGCAGTGTTGGTTCAATTACGGCCGAGACCCAGTACTTC
CDR3 protein: CASSVGSITAETQYF
J gene: TRBJ2-5
D gene: NA
clone size: NA
V gene: TRBV25-1

CDR3 DNA: TGTGCCAGCGGGACTAGCCGTTGGGAGACCCAGTACTTC
CDR3 protein: CASGTSRWETQYF
J gene: TRBJ2-5
D gene: TRBD2
clone size: many
V gene: TRBV2

CDR3 DNA: TGTGCCAGCAGGATTGCCGGACTAGCCAAAAACATTCAGTACTTC
CDR3 protein: CASRIAGLAKNIQYF
J gene: TRBJ2-4
D gene: NA
clone size: NA
V gene: TRBV6-2/TRBV6-3

CDR3 DNA: TGTGCCATCAGTGGCCCAGGGGAGGCCCCCCAAGAGACCCAGTACTTC
CDR3 protein: CAISGPGEAPQETQYF
J gene: TRBJ2-5
D gene: NA
clone size: NA
V gene: TRBV10-3

CDR3 DNA: TGCAGCGTTGGGGACAGGGCGGGTGGCTACACCTTC
CDR3 protein: CSVGDRAGGYTF
J gene: TRBJ1-2
D gene: TRBD1
clone size: few
V gene: TRBV29-1

CDR3 DNA: TGTGCCAGCAGTTTATCGTTCTCCTATGGCTACACCTTC
CDR3 protein: CASSLSFSYGYTF
J gene: TRBJ1-2
D gene: NA
clone size: many
V gene: TRBV28

CDR3 DNA: TGTGCCAGCAGTTTCTTGGGGAAAACCTACAATGAGCAGTTCTTC
CDR3 protein: CASSFLGKTYNEQFF
J gene: TRBJ2-1
D gene: NA
clone size: many
V gene: TRBV12-3/TRBV12-4

CDR3 DNA: TGTGCCAGCAGTTATTATCAGGGCGGTAGCGGGAGAACAGATACGCAGTATTTT
CDR3 protein: CASSYYQGGSGRTDTQYF
J gene: TRBJ2-3
D gene: TRBD2
clone size: NA
V gene: TRBV6-5

CDR3 DNA: TGTGCCAGCAGCCCACCTCTAGCGGGGGACCGAAATGAGCAGTTCTTC
CDR3 protein: CASSPPLAGDRNEQFF
J gene: TRBJ2-1
D gene: TRBD2
clone size: many
V gene: TRBV4-2

CDR3 DNA: TGTGCCAGCAGCTTAGGTGGCGGGACAGAGCAGTTCTTC
CDR3 protein: CASSLGGGTEQFF
J gene: TRBJ2-1
D gene: NA
clone size: few
V gene: TRBV7-6

CDR3 DNA: TGCGCCAGCAGCTTTACAACAGGGGACGAGCAGTACTTC
CDR3 protein: CASSFTTGDEQYF
J gene: TRBJ2-7
D gene: TRBD1
clone size: NA
V gene: TRBV5-1

CDR3 DNA: TGTGCCAGCAGTGAGGAGGGTGAGCAGTTCTTC
CDR3 protein: CASSEEGEQFF
J gene: TRBJ2-1
D gene: NA
clone size: NA
V gene: TRBV2

CDR3 DNA: TGCAGCGTTCTTCTCAGCAATTCCAATGGCTACACCTTC
CDR3 protein: CSVLLSNSNGYTF
J gene: TRBJ1-2
D gene: NA
clone size: few
V gene: TRBV29-1

CDR3 DNA: TGCGCCAGTGCCCCAGGAGTTAATGAAAAACTGTTTTTT
CDR3 protein: CASAPGVNEKLFF
J gene: TRBJ1-4
D gene: NA
clone size: few
V gene: TRBV5-1

CDR3 DNA: TGCAGTGCTAAGGTGGCGGGGGCCTTGTACAATGAGCAGTTCTTC
CDR3 protein: CSAKVAGALYNEQFF
J gene: TRBJ2-1
D gene: NA
clone size: few
V gene: TRBV20-1

CDR3 DNA: TGTGCCATCACAGGGGGCGCGGGGTACGAGCAGTACTTC
CDR3 protein: CAITGGAGYEQYF
J gene: TRBJ2-7
D gene: TRBD1
clone size: many
V gene: TRBV12-3/TRBV12-4

CDR3 DNA: TGCGCCAGCAGCCCGGGACTAGCGGGAGCAGATACGCAGTATTTT
CDR3 protein: CASSPGLAGADTQYF
J gene: TRBJ2-3
D gene: TRBD2
clone size: many
V gene: TRBV5-1

CDR3 DNA: TGCAGCGTGGGCGTCGGGGACAGGAATGAAAAACTGTTTTTT
CDR3 protein: CSVGVGDRNEKLFF
J gene: TRBJ1-4
D gene: TRBD1
clone size: NA
V gene: TRBV29-1

CDR3 DNA: TGTGCCAGCAGTTACCTTTTACCGACCGGGGAGCTGTTTTTT
CDR3 protein: CASSYLLPTGELFF
J gene: TRBJ2-2
D gene: NA
clone size: NA
V gene: TRBV6-5

CDR3 DNA: TGTGCCAGCCCGGACAGAAACCAAGAGACCCAGTACTTC
CDR3 protein: CASPDRNQETQYF
J gene: TRBJ2-5
D gene: NA
clone size: few
V gene: TRBV27

CDR3 DNA: TGTGCCACCAGCACCAAACAGGGGGGGAGACCTGGGGCCAACGTCCTGACTTTC
CDR3 protein: CATSTKQGGRPGANVLTF
J gene: TRBJ2-6
D gene: NA
clone size: few
V gene: TRBV15

CDR3 DNA: TGTGCCAGCAGTGTGACTAGAGGAGAGCAGTACTTC
CDR3 protein: CASSVTRGEQYF
J gene: TRBJ2-7
D gene: NA
clone size: few
V gene: TRBV28

CDR3 DNA: TGTGCCAGCAGACCGAGAGGGCGGGGCACTGAAGCTTTCTTT
CDR3 protein: CASRPRGRGTEAFF
J gene: TRBJ1-1
D gene: NA
clone size: NA
V gene: TRBV7-9

CDR3 DNA: TGTGCCAGCAGACAGGGTCCTGAGCAGTTCTTC
CDR3 protein: CASRQGPEQFF
J gene: TRBJ2-1
D gene: NA
clone size: NA
V gene: TRBV27

CDR3 DNA: TGCAGCGTTGAAGATTTGGAAGGAGGCAGGAGCTCCTACAATGAGCAGTTCTTC
CDR3 protein: CSVEDLEGGRSSYNEQFF
J gene: TRBJ2-1
D gene: NA
clone size: NA
V gene: TRBV29-1

CDR3 DNA: TGCAGTGCTACCGACAGGGGAGGTGAAAAACTGTTTTTT
CDR3 protein: CSATDRGGEKLFF
J gene: TRBJ1-4
D gene: TRBD1
clone size: NA
V gene: TRBV20-1

CDR3 DNA: TGCAGTTTTCTAAAAACAGGGGTGACTGAGCAGTTCTTC
CDR3 protein: CSFLKTGVTEQFF
J gene: TRBJ2-1
D gene: TRBD1
clone size: many
V gene: TRBV20-1

CDR3 DNA: TGTGCCAGCAGCTTTTTGGGGGGCCGGAACACTGAAGCTTTCTTT
CDR3 protein: CASSFLGGRNTEAFF
J gene: TRBJ1-1
D gene: NA
clone size: NA
V gene: TRBV7-9

CDR3 DNA: TGTGCCAGCAGCTTAGCGGACACTACCTACGAGCAGTACTTC
CDR3 protein: CASSLADTTYEQYF
J gene: TRBJ2-7
D gene: NA
clone size: NA
V gene: TRBV11-2

CDR3 DNA: TGTGCCAGCAGCCAAGAATCAAAGGGGAACACTGAAGCTTTCTTT
CDR3 protein: CASSQESKGNTEAFF
J gene: TRBJ1-1
D gene: NA
clone size: few
V gene: TRBV3-1

CDR3 DNA: TGTGCCAGCAGTGAACTCGGGGTCCTCACAGATACGCAGTATTTT
CDR3 protein: CASSELGVLTDTQYF
J gene: TRBJ2-3
D gene: NA
clone size: many
V gene: TRBV6-1